These 29 T cell receptor beta chains share one sample of origin, sequenced in a study of T cells in Graves' hyperthyroidism and ophthalmopathy (dated by TCRdb to about 2019). The library was built by means of multiplex PCR. Sequencing was performed on an Illumina HiSeq 2000. TCR beta CDR3 regions were amplified from RNA transcripts. The TCR CDR3 was subjected to a first round of RT-PCR using the HTBI primer set and the Qiagen OneStep RT-PCR kit. TCRdb reanalyzed the raw reads on its own, using fastp at Q25 for trimming and MiXCR for clone calling, and kept in-frame beta chains. Rows are unified per CDR3 protein, each entry keeping the most common DNA and genes. The sample table holds hundreds of thousands of distinct CDR3 sequences, of which approximately 15% were seen once. Approximately 5.7% of the sample is in the top ten clones. Sequencing was done on a sample of blood. These receptors were collected from a woman between 25 and 40 years old with Graves' hyperthyroidism that later progressed to Graves' ophthalmopathy.

The J gene is TRBJ2-6, the V gene TRBV19; 9 positions match TRBD1. The germline gives CDR1 LNHDA, CDR2 SQIVND (reference sequence). With V trimmed by 3 bases and J by 4 bases, 10 bases remained unmatched. The CDR3 length is 18 residues. The DNA for the CDR3 is TGTGCCAGTAGTATCCCCGAGGGACAGGGTAACGGGGCCAACGTCCTGACTTTC. Its protein is CASSIPEGQGNGANVLTF.

The rearrangement links TRBV10-2 to TRBJ2-7; unclear D gene. This CDR3 contains 12 residues. Germline CDR1 WSHSY, CDR2 SAAADI. The V end lost 10 bases, the J end lost 5 bases, and 15 bases lay between the germline ends. The CDR3 loop is CATSVGSNEQYF. Written as DNA, the CDR3 is TGCGCCACCTCGGTAGGGTCCAACGAGCAGTACTTC.

This clonotype was observed many times. This chain uses TRBV28 with TRBJ2-7, with D unresolved. Germline V gives CDR1 MDHEN, CDR2 SYDVKM. CDR3 size: 12 residues. V was cut by 5 bases and J by 5 bases, with 10 bases left in between. CDR3 DNA: TGTGCCAGCAGTCTTGCTCCGAACGAGCAGTACTTC. It codes for CASSLAPNEQYF.

The V gene is TRBV27, the J gene TRBJ2-2, with 7 nucleotides matching TRBD1. The CDR3 is 15 amino acids. Trimming took 0 bases from V and 4 from J; bases not matched to a gene: 2. Germline CDR1 and CDR2: MNHEY and SMNVEV (reference sequence). The CDR3 here is CASSLSNRGTGELFF. In DNA form, the CDR3 reads TGTGCCAGCAGTTTATCTAACAGGGGCACCGGGGAGCTGTTTTTT.

This clonotype occurred a few times. The V call is TRBV30, the J call TRBJ2-5; TRBD2 is a possible D gene (5 bases). Per the germline V gene, CDR1 is GTSNPN and CDR2 is SVGIG (reference sequence). Trimming shortened V by 0 bases and J by 2 bases, and 13 bases separated the two germline ends. This CDR3 is built from 15 residues. In DNA, the CDR3 is TGTGCCTGGAGTGTACCAAGCGGTACTCAAGAGACCCAGTACTTC. Translated, it gives CAWSVPSGTQETQYF. Looking up the rest from reference TRBV30 and TRBJ2-5 gives the full variable domain: SQTIHQWPATLVQPVGSPLSLECTVEGTSNPNLYWYRQAAGRGLQLLFYSVGIGQISSEVPQNLSASRPQDRQFILSSKKLLLSDSGFYLCAWSVPSGTQETQYFGPGTRLLVL.

This rearrangement joins TRBV10-3 to TRBJ2-7; D is possibly TRBD1 or TRBD2 (5 bases each). Trimming took off 11 bases at V and 0 bases at J, with 11 bases between the two ends. CDR3 length: 12 residues. Germline CDR1 reads ENHRY; CDR2 reads SYGVKD. CDR3 coding DNA: TGTGCCGCATCCGGGACCTCCTACGAGCAGTACTTC. Its protein is CAASGTSYEQYF.

The sample holds many counts of this clonotype. The chain is built from TRBV3-1 and TRBJ2-7; 7 bases fit TRBD1. CDR3 length: 14 residues. V was clipped by 1 base and J by 1 base; unmatched bases: 1. The germline gives CDR1 LGHDT, CDR2 YNNKEL (reference sequence). CDR3 in amino acids: CASSQGTGSYEQYF. The DNA of the CDR3 is TGTGCCAGCAGCCAAGGGACAGGATCCTACGAGCAGTACTTC.

This clonotype was found a few times. V gene TRBV9 combines with J gene TRBJ1-1; possible D gene TRBD1, 5 bases. This CDR3 region has 16 residues. The germline gives CDR1 SGDLS, CDR2 YYNGEE. With 0 bases removed from V and 0 bases from J, the gap between germline ends came to 12 bases. CDR3 coding DNA: TGTGCCAGCAGCGTAGCTTCGAAGGGGATGAACACTGAAGCTTTCTTT. Protein product: CASSVASKGMNTEAFF.

This clonotype occurred many times. The chain recombines TRBV28 with TRBJ2-5; 9 nucleotides agree with TRBD1. J gave up 5 bases and V 7 bases, and 11 bases lay outside the gene matches. Looked up from germline, CDR1 is MDHEN and CDR2 is SYDVKM. The CDR3 is 15 residues long. CDR3 sequence (DNA): TGTGCCAGCAATATGAACAGGGGGCAAACGGAGACCCAGTACTTC. This codes for CASNMNRGQTETQYF. Drawing the rest from reference TRBV28 and TRBJ2-5, the complete variable domain is DVKVTQSSRYLVKRTGEKVFLECVQDMDHENMFWYRQDPGLGLRLIYFSYDVKMKEKGDIPEGYSVSREKKERFSLILESASTNQTSMYLCASNMNRGQTETQYFGPGTRLLVL.

Worth noting for this clonotype: A much larger clone sits a single nucleotide away, making a read error possible. The chain employs TRBV27 and TRBJ1-1; D possibly corresponds to TRBD1 (6 bases). This CDR3 has 14 residues. The V gene's germline CDR1 is MNHEY and CDR2 SMNVEV (reference sequence). CDR3: CASGLSLDSTEAFF. Here the CDR3 DNA reads TGTGCCAGCGGTTTATCCTTGGACAGCACTGAAGCTTTCTTT.

The chain carries TRBV3-1 and TRBJ1-4; D unresolved. V lost 1 base and J 4 bases, leaving 7 bases between the germline ends. CDR3 length: 14 residues. Germline V lookup: CDR1 LGHDT, CDR2 YNNKEL (reference sequence). The CDR3 DNA follows: TGTGCCAGCAGCCAAGTTCCGGTTAATGAAAAACTGTTTTTT. Protein product: CASSQVPVNEKLFF.

This chain links TRBV27 with TRBJ2-2; 9 positions match TRBD2. CDR1 is MNHEY and CDR2 is SMNVEV in the germline V gene (reference sequence). The junction had 5 bases not matched to a gene; V was cut back by 5 bases and J by 1 base. The CDR3 is 16 residues long. The CDR3 reads CASSGASGVNTGELFF. CDR3 DNA: TGTGCCAGCAGTGGTGCTAGCGGGGTGAACACCGGGGAGCTGTTTTTT.

This clonotype was seen ten or more times. At one end, the junction sequence differs from germline, possibly due to a read error. The rearrangement links TRBV7-7 to TRBJ2-3; 9 nucleotides line up with TRBD2. CDR3 length: 16 amino acids. Germline V gene data show CDR1 as SSHAT and CDR2 as FNYEAQ (reference sequence). The CDR3 sequence is CASSLYAGGGTDTQYF. The CDR3 DNA follows: TGTGCTAGCAGCTTATATGCGGGAGGGGGCACAGATACGCAGTATTTT.

Details on this clonotype: A much bigger clone sits one base away, suggesting this may be a read error. The chain links TRBV3-1 to TRBJ2-1, with D perhaps TRBD2 (7 bases). Between the trimmed V and J ends, which lost 8 bases and 2 bases, there was a span of 16 bases. This CDR3 region has 15 residues. The germline gives CDR1 LGHDT, CDR2 YNNKEL (reference sequence). CDR3 amino acids: CASGKGGPTYNEQFF. In DNA, the CDR3 is TGTGCCAGCGGAAAGGGGGGGCCGACCTACAATGAGCAGTTCTTC.

This clonotype was recorded at least ten times. One end of the junction does not line up with germline, which may come from a read error. J is TRBJ2-5 and V is TRBV19, with D possibly matching TRBD1 (6 bases). Germline values: CDR1 LNHDA, CDR2 SQIVND (reference sequence). The CDR3 consists of 15 residues. CDR3 DNA sequence: TGTGCCAGTAGTCTAGAGTCGACAGGTCAAGAGACCCAGTACTTC. Translated, it gives CASSLESTGQETQYF.

Only a few counts were recorded for this clonotype. The V and J genes are TRBV4-1 and TRBJ2-2, with a tentative D call TRBD2 (5 bases). Deletions cut 0 bases from V and 3 bases from J, with 17 bases between. Germline V gene sequence: CDR1 MGHRA, CDR2 YSYEKL. This CDR3 spans 18 amino acids. The CDR3 region is CASSQDEFGNPYTGELFF. The CDR3 DNA reads TGCGCCAGCAGCCAAGACGAGTTCGGGAACCCATACACCGGGGAGCTGTTTTTT.

This clonotype was picked up many times. The chain combines TRBV20-1 with TRBJ2-1; 15 nucleotides agree with TRBD2. The J segment lost 4 bases and the V segment lost 5 bases, leaving 6 bases of the junction unmatched. The CDR3 runs to 16 residues. Germline V gene sequence: CDR1 DFQATT, CDR2 SNEGSKA (reference sequence). DNA of the CDR3: TGCAGTGCTGGCGGACTAGCGGGAGGGACGTACAATGAGCAGTTCTTC. Translating it yields CSAGGLAGGTYNEQFF.

This clonotype appeared many times. One end of the junction fails to match germline, which may point to a read error. The chain recombines TRBV28 with TRBJ1-3; no firm D call. The length of the CDR3 is 13 residues. The germline gives CDR1 MDHEN, CDR2 SYDVKM. Written as DNA, the CDR3 is TGTGCCAGCAATAGCTGGGCTGGGAACACCATATATTTT. Protein: CASNSWAGNTIYF.

There are many counts of this clonotype. J is TRBJ2-5 and V is TRBV29-1; D may match TRBD1 or TRBD2 (6 bases each). Deletions cut 7 bases from V and 4 bases from J, with 16 bases between. CDR3 length: 13 residues. The germline gives CDR1 SQVTM, CDR2 ANQGSEA. This chain's CDR3 is CSALAEGGETQYF. CDR3 coding DNA: TGCAGCGCTTTAGCGGAGGGGGGAGAGACCCAGTACTTC.

This clonotype was detected many times. V gene TRBV20-1 combines with J gene TRBJ2-1; possibly TRBD2 for D (6 bases). V gave up 1 base and J gave up 0 bases, with 13 bases separating them. The CDR3 contains 16 residues. CDR1 and CDR2 from the germline V gene are DFQATT and SNEGSKA (reference sequence). As DNA, the CDR3 is TGCAGTGCTAGAGTACAAGCGGGTAGCTCCTACAATGAGCAGTTCTTC. Its protein is CSARVQAGSSYNEQFF.

This clonotype has a count of ten or more. The chain uses TRBV28 and TRBJ1-2; D not certain. Germline V lookup: CDR1 MDHEN, CDR2 SYDVKM. The CDR3 runs 14 residues. Trimming shortened V by 6 bases and J by 4 bases, and 15 bases separated the two germline ends. The DNA of the CDR3 is TGTGCCAGCAGACGTTCCGGGCAGTCCTATGGCTACACCTTC. As protein: CASRRSGQSYGYTF.

This clonotype was counted at least ten times. The V and J genes are TRBV3-1 and TRBJ1-1; D might be TRBD1 (5 bases). V dropped 4 bases and J dropped 7 bases, with 13 bases sitting between them. This CDR3 is 13 amino acids long. Germline V lookup: CDR1 LGHDT, CDR2 YNNKEL (reference sequence). CDR3 sequence reads: CASSRQGGSEAFF. The CDR3, as DNA: TGTGCCAGCAGCCGTCAGGGTGGAAGTGAAGCTTTCTTT.

This clonotype was seen repeatedly, ten times or more. V usage is TRBV20-1 and J usage is TRBJ2-7; 7 nucleotides match TRBD2. CDR1 is DFQATT and CDR2 is SNEGSKA in the germline V gene (reference sequence). The CDR3 length is 14 residues. Germline trimming cut 5 bases from V and 3 bases from J; bases unmatched to any gene: 10. The CDR3 nucleotides are TGCAGTGCTCGATCCCGGGACTATGTCTACGAGCAGTACTTC. Its translation is CSARSRDYVYEQYF.

This clonotype was seen ten or more times. This sequence joins TRBV24-1 and TRBJ2-5; D tentatively reads TRBD1 or TRBD2 (5 bases each). CDR3 length equals 16 residues. V was pared by 3 bases and J by 2 bases, with 15 bases between. Germline V gives CDR1 KGHDR, CDR2 SFDVKD. The CDR3 nucleotides read TGTGCCACCAGTGATCCTACCGGGACCGAGCAAGAGACCCAGTACTTC. This codes for CATSDPTGTEQETQYF.

The table lists this clonotype with many counts. One end of the junction fails to match germline, which may point to a read error. This chain links TRBV4-1 with TRBJ1-2; D remains ambiguous. From germline, CDR1 is MGHRA and CDR2 YSYEKL. This CDR3 is built from 12 residues. The DNA of the CDR3 is TGTGCCAGCAGCCAAGGCGACTATGGCTACACCTTC. This sequence encodes CASSQGDYGYTF.

This rearrangement joins TRBV2 to TRBJ1-2; D not certain. The V end was cut by 5 bases, the J end by 6 bases, with 16 bases between. The CDR3 consists of 14 residues. Germline-derived CDR1 and CDR2 are SNHLY and FYNNEI. The CDR3: CASSLADSPHGYTF. The CDR3 coding sequence is TGTGCCAGCAGTTTGGCCGATTCACCACATGGCTACACCTTC.

This clonotype was counted at least ten times. The chain recombines TRBV12-3 or TRBV12-4 with TRBJ2-4, with a weak D call TRBD1 (5 bases). The CDR3 is made up of 13 amino acids. V was trimmed by 5 bases and J by 4 bases, leaving 9 bases between them. CDR3 in amino acids: CASSVDRKNIQYF. CDR3 nucleotides: TGTGCCAGCAGTGTTGACAGAAAAAACATTCAGTACTTC.

The rearrangement joins TRBV7-8 to TRBJ2-1; D possibly corresponds to TRBD2 (6 bases). Germline V gives CDR1 SGHVS, CDR2 FQNEAQ. This CDR3 is built from 15 residues. Trimming shortened V by 4 bases and J by 4 bases, and 14 bases separated the two germline ends. The DNA of the CDR3 is TGTGCCAGCAGCTCCAAGCGGGTACAGTACAATGAGCAGTTCTTC. The encoded protein is CASSSKRVQYNEQFF.

This clonotype was seen a handful of times. CDR3 nucleotide sequence: TGTGCCACCAGTGATTTTTCGGGGAGGACCCAAAGCCACCGTACAGATACGCAGTATTTT. Protein sequence: CATSDFSGRTQSHRTDTQYF. The J gene is TRBJ2-3, the V gene TRBV24-1; possible D gene TRBD2, 6 bases. The CDR3 consists of 20 residues. V was pared by 1 base and J by 3 bases, with 25 bases between. Germline values: CDR1 KGHDR, CDR2 SFDVKD.